This T cell receptor (beta chain) was observed in a study of cytomegalovirus exposure and HLA in healthy donors. Regarding the study as a whole: Follow-up analysis later connected one missense variant in DCLRE1C with trimming of TCR beta V- and J-genes. Reports state that TCR beta sequences accurately predicted most subjects' HLA-A and HLA-B alleles.

Primers included in the PCR were 60 Vbeta and 13 Jbeta primers. Profiled with immunoSEQ multiplex PCR; TCRdb holds only in-frame clones, not every one. The table lists approximately 100,000 clones, about 75% of them singletons, with 4% to 5.5% in the top ten. This CDR3 is 16 amino acids long. The ends lost 1 base at V and 3 bases at J; junction bases unmatched: 5. Germline values: CDR1 ENHRY, CDR2 SYGVKD. About this clone: The antigen is unknown.

This chain uses TRBV10-3 with TRBJ2-2, with 7 nucleotides matching TRBD2. The sequenced sample consisted of PBMCs. This clonotype originated in a woman between 18 and 29 years old in good health and CMV-seropositive. CDR3: CAISEYGLADTGELFF. The CDR3 DNA sequence: TGTGCCATCAGTGAGTACGGTCTAGCGGACACCGGGGAGCTGTTTTTT.